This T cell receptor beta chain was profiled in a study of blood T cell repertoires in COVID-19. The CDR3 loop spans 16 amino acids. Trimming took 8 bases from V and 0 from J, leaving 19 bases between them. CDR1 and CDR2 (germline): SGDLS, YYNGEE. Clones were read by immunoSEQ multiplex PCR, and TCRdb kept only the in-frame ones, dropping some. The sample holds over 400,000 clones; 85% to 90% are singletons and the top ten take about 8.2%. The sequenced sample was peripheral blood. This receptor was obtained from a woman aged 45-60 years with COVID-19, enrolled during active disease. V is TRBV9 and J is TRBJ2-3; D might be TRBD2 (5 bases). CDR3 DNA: TGTGCCAGTGGAGGTGAGGGAGCGGCTAGCACAGATACGCAGTATTTT. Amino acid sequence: CASGGEGAASTDTQYF. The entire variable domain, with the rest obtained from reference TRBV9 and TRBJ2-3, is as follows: DSGVTQTPKHLITATGQRVTLRCSPRSGDLSVYWYQQSLDQGLQFLIQYYNGEERAKGNILERFSAQQFPDLHSELNLSSLELGDSALYFCASGGEGAASTDTQYFGPGTRLTVL.